This T cell receptor beta chain was identified during a study of human T cells and chemical hapten exposure (TCRdb year 2021). Some background on the complete study: For sensitization, 2% DPC in acetone was applied to a roughly 2 cm by roughly 2 cm area of upper inner arm skin. Weekly therapeutic DPC doses were additionally applied to the scalp of patients throughout the approximately 25-week study period. Patch testing was performed on the upper back with Finn chambers containing 0.01% DPC, and the patch tests were scored after 6 days according to International Contact Dermatitis Research Group standards. Most of the patients in the cohort were female, and the cohort covered alopecia areata with under or over 50% scalp involvement, alopecia totalis and alopecia universalis. Libraries were combined into a pool for sequencing, and differences in TCR yield between samples came mainly from small differences in library volumes within the pool. Peripheral blood TCR repertoire changes were tracked in vivo in alopecia patients during primary and secondary sensitization to the hapten diphenylcyclopropenone (DPC). Blood samples were taken from patients before sensitization (week 0) and at 2, 6 and about 24 weeks after DPC sensitization. For TCR sequencing, blood came from 25 to 35 alopecia patients at anywhere from one to four time points (pre-sensitization, 2, 6 and 24 weeks).

The sample's time point, from its label and the paper: patch test 3, about 24 weeks after DPC sensitization. Explained via the paper, the treatment or condition label denotes: therapeutic diphenylcyclopropenone sensitization with weekly scalp DPC. At each patch-test visit, blood was drawn before the patch test was applied. Eligible patients were aged 18 to 70, diagnosed with alopecia, deemed suitable for DPC therapy, and excluded if pregnant. Total RNA was extracted from unfractionated whole blood that had been collected in Tempus Blood RNA tubes. The library was obtained by RACE. Sequencing was carried out with a NextSeq 500. During library preparation, unique molecular identifiers were attached to individual cDNA molecules so that TCRs could be counted quantitatively and reproducibly. Both TCR alpha and TCR beta chains were sequenced from each blood RNA sample. In the authors' own workflow: A median of around 100,000 TCRs per sample was observed, with a range of about 23,224 to 700,000. V, J and CDR3 annotation of the TCR reads was carried out using the Decombinator software suite. For PS versus PT1 abundance plots, all samples were subsampled to the same number of TCRs (28,000). Expanded TCRs were defined as absent before sensitization and observed at least eight times at the 2-week time point. The public reads were reanalyzed by TCRdb: fastp trimming at Q25, MiXCR alignment, in-frame beta chains only. Rows are unified per CDR3 protein, each entry keeping the most common DNA and genes. The V and J calls come from TCRdb's annotation, not from the publication. In all, the sample holds more than 150,000 distinct CDR3 sequences, and more than 20% of those were seen once. The top ten hold 2.5% of the sample.

CDR3 length: 14 amino acids, cysteine to phenylalanine. The read is trimmed to its CDR3 DNA, 42 bases read in frame from base 1. In the germline V gene (reference sequence), CDR1 corresponds to DFQATT and CDR2 to SNEGSKA. About this clonotype: Its antigen has not been determined. Germline and junction disagree at one end, which may indicate a read error.

General study outcomes and caveats: DPC sensitization did not change how many TCRs were above 1 in 1000 frequency, and no evidence was found of alterations in global repertoire structure. Alopecia, a presumed autoimmune disease, was present in all patients, so the immune response of the patients might differ from that of healthy individuals. Repeated subsampling changed both the strength of the expansion versus patch-test correlation and the threshold at which the correlation became significant. Significantly more large CDR3 similarity clusters were formed by expanded TCRs than by pre-sensitization or healthy control sets, consistent with antigen-driven responses. The number of PT1 expanded TCRs positively correlated with patch test score, significant at thresholds 8, 16 and 32 but not 4.

This receptor was obtained from a woman aged 40 to 50 with alopecia areata. Some clones in this sample may be carry-over from other donors' samples. Sequenced here: whole blood, sampled in connection with sensitization to the hapten diphenylcyclopropenone (DPC). Rearrangement joined TRBV20-1 to TRBJ2-3, with a tentative D gene TRBD2 over 5 matching bases. The nucleotide sequence is given as TGCAGTGCCAGAGGAGGTGTGGGCACAGATACGCAGTATTTT. Its protein product is CSARGGVGTDTQYF.